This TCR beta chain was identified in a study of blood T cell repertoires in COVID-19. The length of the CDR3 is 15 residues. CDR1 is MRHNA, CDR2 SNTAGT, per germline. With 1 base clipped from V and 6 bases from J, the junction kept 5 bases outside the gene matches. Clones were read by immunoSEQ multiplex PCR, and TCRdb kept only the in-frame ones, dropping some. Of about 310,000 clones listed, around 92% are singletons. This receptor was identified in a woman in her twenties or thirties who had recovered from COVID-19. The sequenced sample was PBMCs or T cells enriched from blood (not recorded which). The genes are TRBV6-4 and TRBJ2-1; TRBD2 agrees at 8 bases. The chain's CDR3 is CASSDYNRGGNEQFF. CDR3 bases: TGTGCCAGCAGTGACTACAACCGGGGGGGCAATGAGCAGTTCTTC.